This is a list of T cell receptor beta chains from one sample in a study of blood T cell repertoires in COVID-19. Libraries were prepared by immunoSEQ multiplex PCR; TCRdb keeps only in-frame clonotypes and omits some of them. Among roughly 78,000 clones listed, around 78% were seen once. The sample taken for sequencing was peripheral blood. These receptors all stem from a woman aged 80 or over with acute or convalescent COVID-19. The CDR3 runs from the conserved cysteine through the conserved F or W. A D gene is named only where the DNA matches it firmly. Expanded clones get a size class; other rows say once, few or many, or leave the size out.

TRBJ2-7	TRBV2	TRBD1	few	CASRGQGWEQYF	TGTGCCAGCAGGGGACAGGGTTGGGAGCAGTACTTC
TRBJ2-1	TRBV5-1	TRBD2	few	CASSLSSGGYNEQFF	TGCGCCAGCAGTCTTTCGAGCGGGGGGTACAATGAGCAGTTCTTC
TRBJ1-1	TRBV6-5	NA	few	CASSYSGGTDTEAFF	TGTGCCAGCAGTTACTCCGGGGGAACGGACACTGAAGCTTTCTTT
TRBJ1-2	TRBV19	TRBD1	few	CASSGDRAGYGYTF	TGTGCCAGTAGTGGCGACAGGGCAGGGTATGGCTACACCTTC
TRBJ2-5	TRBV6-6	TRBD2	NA	CASRETSGGKETQYF	TGTGCCAGCAGGGAGACTAGCGGGGGGAAAGAGACCCAGTACTTC
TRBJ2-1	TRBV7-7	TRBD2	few	CASSLTSGGNNEQFF	TGTGCTAGCAGCTTGACTAGCGGGGGGAACAATGAGCAGTTCTTC
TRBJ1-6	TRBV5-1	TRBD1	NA	CASSNGQGRNSPLHF	TGCGCCAGCAGCAACGGACAGGGGAGAAATTCACCCCTCCACTTT
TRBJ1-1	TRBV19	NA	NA	CASSNKGYQGLKAFF	TGTGCCAGCAGTAATAAAGGGTATCAGGGATTGAAAGCTTTCTTT
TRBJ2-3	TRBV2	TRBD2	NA	CASSLAGGTDTQYF	TGTGCCAGCAGTTTAGCGGGGGGCACAGATACGCAGTATTTT
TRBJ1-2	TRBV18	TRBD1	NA	CASSLGTGDGGYTF	TGTGCCAGCTCCCTAGGGACAGGGGACGGTGGCTACACCTTC
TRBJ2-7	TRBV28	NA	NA	CASRVGLPDEQYF	TGTGCCAGCAGGGTGGGGCTCCCCGACGAGCAGTACTTC
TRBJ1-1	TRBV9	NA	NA	CASSDRVVNTEAFF	TGTGCCAGCAGCGACAGGGTGGTGAACACTGAAGCTTTCTTT
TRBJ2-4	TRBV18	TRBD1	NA	CASSHGQGQNIQYF	TGTGCCAGCTCACACGGACAGGGTCAAAACATTCAGTACTTC
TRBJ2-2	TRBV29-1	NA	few	CSVEAGYTGELFF	TGCAGCGTTGAGGCAGGATACACCGGGGAGCTGTTTTTT
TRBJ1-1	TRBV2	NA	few	CASGRTSGTEAFF	TGTGCCAGCGGGCGGACCTCAGGGACTGAAGCTTTCTTT
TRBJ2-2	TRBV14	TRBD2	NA	CASSHSPGLAGAGELFF	TGTGCCAGCAGCCACTCCCCGGGACTAGCGGGGGCCGGGGAGCTGTTTTTT
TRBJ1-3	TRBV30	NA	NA	CAWSVYWQELTGNTIYF	TGTGCCTGGAGTGTATATTGGCAGGAACTCACTGGAAACACCATATATTTT
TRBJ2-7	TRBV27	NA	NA	CASANPGHFYEQYF	TGTGCCAGCGCTAACCCGGGACACTTCTACGAGCAGTACTTC
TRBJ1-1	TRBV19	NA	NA	CASSIGPNTEAFF	TGTGCCAGTAGTATTGGGCCGAACACTGAAGCTTTCTTT
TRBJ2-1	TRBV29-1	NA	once	CSVQTRTDYNEQFF	TGCAGCGTTCAGACCAGGACTGACTACAATGAGCAGTTCTTC
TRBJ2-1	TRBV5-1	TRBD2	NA	CASSGLADLDNEQFF	TGCGCCAGCAGCGGACTAGCGGACCTCGACAATGAGCAGTTCTTC
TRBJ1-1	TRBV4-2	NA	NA	CASSLTGFMNTEAFF	TGTGCCAGCAGCCTAACAGGTTTCATGAACACTGAAGCTTTCTTT
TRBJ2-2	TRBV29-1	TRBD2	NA	CSVDRGAGELFF	TGCAGCGTTGACCGGGGGGCCGGGGAGCTGTTTTTT
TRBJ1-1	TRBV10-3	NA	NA	CAISESGGNTEAFF	TGTGCCATCAGTGAGTCGGGGGGGAACACTGAAGCTTTCTTT
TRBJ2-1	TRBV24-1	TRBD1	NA	CATGTGNEQFF	TGTGCCACCGGGACAGGGAATGAGCAGTTCTTC
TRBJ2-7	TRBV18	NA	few	CASSPLGESYEQYF	TGTGCCAGCTCACCACTCGGGGAGAGCTACGAGCAGTACTTC
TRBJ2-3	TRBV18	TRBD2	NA	CASSPGLAGEVTDTQYF	TGTGCCAGCTCTCCAGGACTAGCGGGAGAGGTCACAGATACGCAGTATTTT
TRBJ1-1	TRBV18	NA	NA	CASSPKTANTEAFF	TGTGCCAGCTCACCCAAGACAGCTAACACTGAAGCTTTCTTT
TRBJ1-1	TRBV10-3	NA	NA	CASSFQGTNTEAFF	TGTGCCTCCTCGTTCCAGGGGACGAACACTGAAGCTTTCTTT
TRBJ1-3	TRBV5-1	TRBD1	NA	CASSLAGTGLSGNTIYF	TGCGCCAGCAGCTTGGCCGGGACAGGGCTTTCAGGAAACACCATATATTTT
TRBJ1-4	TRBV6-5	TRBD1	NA	CASSRDRGEKLFF	TGTGCCAGCAGCCGGGACAGGGGTGAAAAACTGTTTTTT
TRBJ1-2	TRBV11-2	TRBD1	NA	CASSLEATGPAGGYTF	TGTGCCAGCAGCTTAGAGGCGACAGGGCCGGCGGGGGGCTACACCTTC
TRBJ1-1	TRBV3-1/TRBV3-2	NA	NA	CASSQDTGVTEAFF	TGTGCCAGCAGCCAAGATACGGGGGTTACTGAAGCTTTCTTT
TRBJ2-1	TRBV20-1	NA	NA	CSVRGLQGQFF	TGCAGTGTTCGGGGACTTCAGGGGCAGTTCTTC
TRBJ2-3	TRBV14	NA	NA	CASRQGDTQYF	TGTGCCAGCAGACAGGGAGACACGCAGTATTTT
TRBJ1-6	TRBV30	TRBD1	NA	CAWRKDRGHSPLHF	TGTGCCTGGAGAAAGGACAGGGGCCATTCACCCCTCCACTTT
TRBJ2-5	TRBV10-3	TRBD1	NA	CAISGGTGLGETQYF	TGTGCCATCAGTGGCGGGACAGGTCTCGGTGAGACCCAGTACTTC
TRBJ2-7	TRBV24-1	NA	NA	CATSVGRGSSYEQYF	TGTGCCACCAGTGTCGGGCGGGGATCCTCCTACGAGCAGTACTTC
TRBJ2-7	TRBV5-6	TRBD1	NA	CASSSTGVPYEQYF	TGTGCCAGCAGCTCAACAGGGGTCCCCTACGAGCAGTACTTC
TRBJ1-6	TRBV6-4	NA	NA	CASSGSQLNSPLHF	TGTGCCAGCAGTGGTTCCCAACTGAATTCACCCCTCCACTTT
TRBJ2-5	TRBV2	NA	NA	CASSEALGGGETQYF	TGTGCCAGCAGTGAAGCGCTGGGAGGTGGAGAGACCCAGTACTTC
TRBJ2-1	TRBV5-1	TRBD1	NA	CASSLGWLTGQGAHEQFF	TGCGCCAGCAGCTTGGGTTGGTTAACGGGACAGGGGGCTCATGAGCAGTTCTTC
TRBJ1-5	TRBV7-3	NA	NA	CASSPTGDGNQPQHF	TGTGCCAGCAGCCCGACAGGTGACGGCAATCAGCCCCAGCATTTT
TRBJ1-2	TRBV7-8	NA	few	CASSLRSGSNYGYTF	TGTGCCAGCAGCCTCCGTTCGGGGTCGAACTATGGCTACACCTTC
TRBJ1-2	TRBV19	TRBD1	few	CASRETGGPVGYTF	TGTGCCAGCAGAGAGACAGGGGGCCCGGTCGGCTACACCTTC
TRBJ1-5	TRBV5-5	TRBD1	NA	CASSEQGAAQPQHF	TGTGCCAGCAGCGAACAGGGGGCAGCCCAGCCCCAGCATTTT
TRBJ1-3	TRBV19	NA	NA	CASSSLGGSGNTIYF	TGTGCCAGTAGTTCTCTGGGAGGATCTGGAAACACCATATATTTT
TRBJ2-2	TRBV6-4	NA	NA	CASSVENSNTGELFF	TGTGCCAGCAGTGTAGAGAATTCGAACACCGGGGAGCTGTTTTTT
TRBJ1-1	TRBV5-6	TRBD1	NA	CASSFRDRATEAFF	TGTGCCAGCAGCTTCCGGGACAGGGCCACTGAAGCTTTCTTT
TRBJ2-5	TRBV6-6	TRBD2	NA	CASSWSSGYKETQYF	TGTGCCAGCAGTTGGTCTAGCGGGTATAAAGAGACCCAGTACTTC
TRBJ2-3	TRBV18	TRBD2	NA	CASSRHAAGGQEDTQYF	TGTGCCAGCTCACGGCACGCAGCGGGGGGGCAGGAAGATACGCAGTATTTT
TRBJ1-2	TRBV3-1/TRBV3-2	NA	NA	CASSQGEEYGYTF	TGTGCCAGCAGCCAAGGCGAGGAGTATGGCTACACCTTC
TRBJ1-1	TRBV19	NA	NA	CASSVGQLTEAFF	TGTGCCAGTAGTGTAGGACAGCTCACTGAAGCTTTCTTT
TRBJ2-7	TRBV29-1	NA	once	CSVGTGPYEQYF	TGCAGCGTTGGAACAGGGCCCTACGAGCAGTACTTC
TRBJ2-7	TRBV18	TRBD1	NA	CASSLGQGGEQYF	TGTGCCAGCTCACTCGGACAGGGTGGCGAGCAGTACTTC
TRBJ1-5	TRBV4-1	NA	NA	CASQEAASNQPQHF	TGCGCCAGCCAGGAGGCAGCTAGCAATCAGCCCCAGCATTTT
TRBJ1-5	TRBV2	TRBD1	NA	CASSTGTGGRQPQHF	TGTGCCAGCAGTACCGGGACAGGGGGTCGTCAGCCCCAGCATTTT